This T cell receptor (beta chain) was recovered during a study of cytomegalovirus exposure and HLA in healthy donors. Whole-study results and caveats: There were around 160 TCR beta chains listed as cytomegalovirus-associated.

Of note for this clone: Its antigen is unknown.

Vbeta (60) and Jbeta (13) primers were used in the PCR. TCRdb's copy holds only in-frame clones and misses some; the assay was immunoSEQ multiplex PCR. The table records fewer than 140,000 clones, 75% of them present only once. Trimming took off 1 base at V and 7 bases at J, with 20 bases between the two ends. Germline CDR1 and CDR2: SGHVS and FQNEAQ. The CDR3 length is 17 residues. The donors, nominally healthy at sampling, likely had unrecorded immune exposures. Input material: PBMCs. The sequence was collected from a male donor in good health and CMV-seropositive. This chain links TRBV7-8 with TRBJ2-1; possible D gene TRBD2, 5 bases. The CDR3: CASSLERTKPRRNEQFF. The CDR3 nucleotides are TGTGCCAGCAGCTTAGAGAGGACCAAACCAAGGAGGAATGAGCAGTTCTTC.